Listed below are T cell receptor beta chains from one sample, sequenced in a study of T cells after yellow fever vaccination. Each CDR3 protein gets one entry after TCRdb re-called the 5' RACE reads with MiXCR. The sample lists some 320,000 distinct CDR3 sequences; 4% to 5.5% were seen once. This sample comprised PBMCs, obtained 15 days after the yellow fever booster vaccination. All receptors come from a man aged 18 to 30 who received the YFV17D yellow fever vaccine. Both conserved end residues are part of each CDR3. D genes are given only for firm matches. Not all rows give a size; the values are once, few, many and, for expanded clones, a class.

J gene | clone size | CDR3 length | D gene | V gene | CDR3 DNA | CDR3 protein
TRBJ1-2 | few | 14 | . | TRBV27 | TGTGCCAGCAGTTTATCATGGGGGATCTATGGCTACACCTTC | CASSLSWGIYGYTF
TRBJ2-1 | . | 15 | . | TRBV15 | TGTGCCACCAGCAGAGGCCGGAGCTCCTACAATGAGCAGTTCTTC | CATSRGRSSYNEQFF
TRBJ1-2 | many | 15 | . | TRBV7-9 | TGTGCCAGCAGCCAGTTCGAAACCCCCATCTATGGCTACACCTTC | CASSQFETPIYGYTF
TRBJ2-3 | many | 14 | . | TRBV7-3 | TGTGCCAGCAGCTTAGTATCGGCGGCAGATACGCAGTATTTT | CASSLVSAADTQYF
TRBJ2-4 | many | 18 | TRBD1 | TRBV13 | TGTGCCAGCAGCTACCGGACAGGGCTGAGTTTCGCCAAAAACATTCAGTACTTC | CASSYRTGLSFAKNIQYF
TRBJ2-3 | many | 13 | . | TRBV7-9 | TGTGCCAGCAGCTTAGAACCCGAAGATACGCAGTATTTT | CASSLEPEDTQYF
TRBJ2-5 | . | 13 | . | TRBV2 | TGTGCCAGCAGTGGGACAGATCAAGAGACCCAGTACTTC | CASSGTDQETQYF
TRBJ1-3 | . | 18 | . | TRBV4-3 | TGCGCCAGCAGCCAAGACGGAGATAGACAGGTCGCTGGAAACACCATATATTTT | CASSQDGDRQVAGNTIYF
TRBJ2-2 | many | 11 | . | TRBV24-1 | TGTGCCACCAGGCGCACCGGGGAGCTGTTTTTT | CATRRTGELFF
TRBJ2-7 | few | 15 | . | TRBV10-3 | TGTGCCATCAGTGAGGGGACCGGGGCTTCTTGGGAGCAGTACTTC | CAISEGTGASWEQYF
TRBJ2-7 | many | 14 | . | TRBV7-9 | TGTGCCAGCAGCCTGGGGACACTGGCCTACGAGCAGTACTTC | CASSLGTLAYEQYF
TRBJ1-2 | . | 12 | . | TRBV28 | TGTGCCAGCAGTTTATACCGACGGGACTACACCTTC | CASSLYRRDYTF
TRBJ2-3 | few | 15 | TRBD1 | TRBV19 | TGTGCCAGTAGTCCCTGGGACAGGGGAGAAGATACGCAGTATTTT | CASSPWDRGEDTQYF
TRBJ2-7 | many | 12 | TRBD1 | TRBV19 | TGTGCCAGTATGGGACAGAACTACGAGCAGTACTTC | CASMGQNYEQYF
TRBJ2-5 | many | 16 | TRBD2 | TRBV29-1 | TGCAGCGTCGCTGGAATAGCGGGGGGCACTTCGGAGACCCAGTACTTC | CSVAGIAGGTSETQYF
TRBJ2-7 | many | 12 | . | TRBV20-1 | TGCAGTGCTAGGGGGTCCGGGAACGAGCAGTACTTC | CSARGSGNEQYF
TRBJ2-3 | few | 14 | . | TRBV4-3 | TGCGCCAGCAGCCAAAGCGACAGCACAGATACGCAGTATTTT | CASSQSDSTDTQYF
TRBJ2-1 | many | 18 | TRBD1 | TRBV12-3/TRBV12-4 | TGTGCCAGCAGTTCTCTACCCCAAGGACAGGGGGCGTTCAATGAGCAGTTCTTC | CASSSLPQGQGAFNEQFF
TRBJ2-5 | . | 15 | TRBD2 | TRBV19 | TGTGCCAGTAGTGCCGGACTAGCGGGACAAGAGACCCAGTACTTC | CASSAGLAGQETQYF
TRBJ2-1 | . | 18 | TRBD2 | TRBV20-1 | TGCAGTGCTAGAGATCTCTTCTCACCGGGGGGTTCCTACAATGAGCAGTTCTTC | CSARDLFSPGGSYNEQFF
TRBJ1-6 | many | 14 | . | TRBV12-3/TRBV12-4 | TGTGCCAGCAGTTTTGCGGGAAATAATTCACCCCTCCACTTT | CASSFAGNNSPLHF
TRBJ1-2 | few | 17 | . | TRBV20-1 | TGCAGTGCTAGTCCCGGGCCCCGACAGGCTTCTAACTATGGCTACACCTTC | CSASPGPRQASNYGYTF
TRBJ2-3 | many | 13 | . | TRBV20-1 | TGCAGTGCTAGAGATATCACTTCGACTACGCAGTATTTT | CSARDITSTTQYF
TRBJ2-2 | many | 19 | TRBD1 | TRBV4-1 | TGCGCCAGCAGCCAAGAGTGGACAGGGGGCCTCGAGGACACCGGGGAGCTGTTTTTT | CASSQEWTGGLEDTGELFF
TRBJ2-2 | . | 17 | . | TRBV14 | TGTGCCAGCAGCGGCCGCCCTGGGACACCTAACACCGGGGAGCTGTTTTTT | CASSGRPGTPNTGELFF
TRBJ1-2 | many | 15 | . | TRBV4-1 | TGCGCCAGCAGCCGCCCGGGAGAGGGTCTCTTTGGCTACACCTTC | CASSRPGEGLFGYTF
TRBJ2-3 | many | 16 | TRBD1 | TRBV20-1 | TGCAGTGCGAGGAAACAGGGGGCAGGGCCCACAGATACGCAGTATTTT | CSARKQGAGPTDTQYF
TRBJ1-3 | few | 14 | . | TRBV9 | TGTGCCAGCAGCGTCAGGGGTAATGGAAACACCATATATTTT | CASSVRGNGNTIYF